This T cell receptor (beta chain) comes out of a study of T cell changes during pregnancy in multiple sclerosis. Profiled with immunoSEQ multiplex PCR; TCRdb holds only in-frame clones, not every one. Of approximately 79,000 clones listed, around nine tenths are singletons. CDR1 is SNHLY and CDR2 is FYNNEI in the germline V gene. The CDR3 covers 14 residues. The V end lost 4 bases, the J end lost 10 bases, and 19 bases lay between the germline ends. The receptor comes from a female donor with multiple sclerosis, enrolled in a pregnancy study. This chain uses TRBV2 with TRBJ1-1, with no clear D. Sequences were derived from CD4+ T cells from peripheral blood mononuclear cells, sampled before pregnancy. CDR3 region: CASSVPRLTGLAFF. CDR3 nucleotides: TGTGCCAGCAGTGTACCCCGCCTTACCGGGTTAGCTTTCTTT.